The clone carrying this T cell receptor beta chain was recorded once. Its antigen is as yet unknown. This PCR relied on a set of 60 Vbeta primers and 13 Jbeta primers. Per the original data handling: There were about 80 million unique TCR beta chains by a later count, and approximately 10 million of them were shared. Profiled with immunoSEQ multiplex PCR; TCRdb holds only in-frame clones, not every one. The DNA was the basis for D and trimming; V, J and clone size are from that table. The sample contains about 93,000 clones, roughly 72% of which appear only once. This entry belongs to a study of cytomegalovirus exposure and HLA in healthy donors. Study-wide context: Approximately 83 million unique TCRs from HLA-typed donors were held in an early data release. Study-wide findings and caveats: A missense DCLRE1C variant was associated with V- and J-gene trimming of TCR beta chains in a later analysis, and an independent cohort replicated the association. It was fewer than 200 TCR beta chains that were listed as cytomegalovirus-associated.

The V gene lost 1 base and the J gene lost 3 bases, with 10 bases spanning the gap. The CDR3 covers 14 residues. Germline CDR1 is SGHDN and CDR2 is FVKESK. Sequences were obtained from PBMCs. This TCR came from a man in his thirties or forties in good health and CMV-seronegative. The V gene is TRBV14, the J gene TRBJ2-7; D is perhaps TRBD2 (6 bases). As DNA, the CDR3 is TGTGCCAGCAGCCAAGCGGGGGTGGGCTACGAGCAGTACGTC. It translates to CASSQAGVGYEQYV.